Listed below are T cell receptor beta chains from one sample, sequenced in a study of T cell responses to AZD1222 COVID-19 vaccine. Using immunoSEQ multiplex PCR, the repertoire was profiled, and TCRdb retains in-frame clones only, with some absent. The table records about 180,000 clones, around nine tenths of them present only once. The specimen was peripheral blood, collected 28 days after the second AZD1222 dose. These receptor sequences come from an adult who received the AZD1222 COVID-19 vaccine. Both conserved end residues are part of each CDR3. Fields, in order: V gene, D gene, clone size, CDR3 protein. The D gene is left open where the match is weak. Only some rows state a clone size, as once, few, many or a class for expanded clones.

>TRBV19|TRBD1|.
CASSLRTGARTEAFF
>TRBV19|TRBD1|.
CASSSGTGGSTEAFF
>TRBV11-2|TRBD1|.
CASSLEGQGAGYTF
>TRBV6-5|.|once
CASRWDVSYEQYF
>TRBV9|.|.
CASSKDRDYGYTF
>TRBV30|.|.
CAWSVRGNEQFF
>TRBV28|.|once
CASSPGQERGAFF
>TRBV6-2/TRBV6-3|.|few
CASSPPAGVAWELFF
>TRBV19|TRBD1|.
CASSAGTGHHSPLHF
>TRBV30|.|.
CAWRRKETSNQPQHF
>TRBV4-2|.|.
CASSQEPLTNTGELFF
>TRBV3-1/TRBV3-2|.|.
CASSHWTLDETQYF
>TRBV7-2|.|.
CASRRSMSSYNEQFF
>TRBV18|TRBD1|.
CASSPRQGGTYEQYF
>TRBV7-9|TRBD1|.
CASRRRGQGPDSYNSPLHF
>TRBV5-6|TRBD1|.
CASSFDRGAGYTF
>TRBV3-1/TRBV3-2|.|.
CASSQVRGRAFF
>TRBV7-3|TRBD2|.
CASSARTSGDAGELFF
>TRBV9|TRBD2|.
CASSVGTSGANNEQFF
>TRBV10-3|TRBD2|.
CAISDQLAGESEQYF
>TRBV3-1/TRBV3-2|.|.
CASSTQAGELFF
>TRBV2|.|.
CASSFTQTGELFF